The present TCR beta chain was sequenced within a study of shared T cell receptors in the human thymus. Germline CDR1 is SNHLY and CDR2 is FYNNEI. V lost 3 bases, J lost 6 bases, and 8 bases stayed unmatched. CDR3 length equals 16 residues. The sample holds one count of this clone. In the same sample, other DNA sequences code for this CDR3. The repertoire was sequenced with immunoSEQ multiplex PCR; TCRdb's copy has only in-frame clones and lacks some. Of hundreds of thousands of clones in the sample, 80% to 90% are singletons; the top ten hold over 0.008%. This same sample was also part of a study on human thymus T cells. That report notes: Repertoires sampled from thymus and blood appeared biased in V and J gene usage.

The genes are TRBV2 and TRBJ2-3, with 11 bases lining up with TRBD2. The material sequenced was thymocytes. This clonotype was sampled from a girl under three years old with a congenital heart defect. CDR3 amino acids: CASSEELAGGLDTQYF. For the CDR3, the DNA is TGTGCCAGCAGTGAGGAGCTAGCGGGGGGTCTCGATACGCAGTATTTT.